The entry below describes one T cell receptor beta chain. Recovered participants had two consecutive negative NP/OP PCR tests, healthcare professional clearance, or symptom resolution. This entry is derived from a study of blood T cell repertoires in COVID-19. About the study: Sample material is recorded as cDNA or gDNA derived from T cells, B-cell-depleted T cells, or PBMCs.

Produced via immunoSEQ multiplex PCR; TCRdb's table is partial and in-frame only. The sample has 130,000 to 150,000 clones; roughly 80% are singletons. Germline-derived CDR1 and CDR2 are SGHDT and YYEEEE. The CDR3 consists of 13 residues. With 4 bases removed from V and 8 bases from J, the gap between germline ends came to 15 bases. Sequences were obtained from PBMCs or T cells enriched from blood (not recorded which). The chain carries TRBV5-6 and TRBJ1-1; maybe TRBD1 (6 bases). This clonotype was obtained from a man in his fifties or sixties who had recovered from COVID-19. The CDR3 DNA sequence: TGTGCCAGCAGCATCTCCCGGACAGCCGAAGCTTTCTTT. It is translated as CASSISRTAEAFF.